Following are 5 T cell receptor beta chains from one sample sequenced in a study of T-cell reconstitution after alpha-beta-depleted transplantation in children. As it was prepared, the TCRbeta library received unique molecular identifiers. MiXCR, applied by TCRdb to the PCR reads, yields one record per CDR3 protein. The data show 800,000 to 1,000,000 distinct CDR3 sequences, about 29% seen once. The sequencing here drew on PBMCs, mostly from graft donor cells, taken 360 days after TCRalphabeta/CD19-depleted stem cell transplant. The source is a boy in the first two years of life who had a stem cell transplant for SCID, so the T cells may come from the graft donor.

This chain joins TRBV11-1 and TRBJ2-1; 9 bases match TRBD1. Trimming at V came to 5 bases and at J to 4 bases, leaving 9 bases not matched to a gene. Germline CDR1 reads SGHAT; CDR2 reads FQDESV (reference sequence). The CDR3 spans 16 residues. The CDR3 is CASSAPGTGRYNEQFF. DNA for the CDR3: TGTGCCAGCAGCGCCCCCGGGACAGGGAGGTACAATGAGCAGTTCTTC.

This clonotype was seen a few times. The CDR3 DNA reads as TGCGCCAGCCGACTTACGGGGGGGGATAAAGCCCAAACAGATACGCAGTATTTT. Encoded protein: CASRLTGGDKAQTDTQYF. This chain connects TRBV5-1 to TRBJ2-3; 8 positions agree with TRBD2. Germline V lookup: CDR1 SGHRS, CDR2 YFSETQ. V trimming: 7 bases; J trimming: 3 bases; junction bases outside the gene matches: 19. CDR3 length: 18 amino acids.

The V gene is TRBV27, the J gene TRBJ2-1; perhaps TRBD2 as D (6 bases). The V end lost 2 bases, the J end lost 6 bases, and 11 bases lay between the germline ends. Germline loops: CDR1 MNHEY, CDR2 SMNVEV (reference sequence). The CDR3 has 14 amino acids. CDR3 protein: CASSLRRESNEQFF. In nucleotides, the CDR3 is TGTGCCAGCAGTTTAAGGCGGGAAAGCAATGAGCAGTTCTTC.

CDR3 residues: CASSLALATYTGELFF. CDR3 bases: TGTGCCAGCAGCTTAGCCCTGGCTACGTACACCGGGGAGCTGTTTTTT. The rearrangement links TRBV7-8 to TRBJ2-2; D is uncertain. Germline V gene data show CDR1 as SGHVS and CDR2 as FQNEAQ. CDR3 length equals 16 residues. Trimming took off 0 bases at V and 3 bases at J, with 11 bases between the two ends.

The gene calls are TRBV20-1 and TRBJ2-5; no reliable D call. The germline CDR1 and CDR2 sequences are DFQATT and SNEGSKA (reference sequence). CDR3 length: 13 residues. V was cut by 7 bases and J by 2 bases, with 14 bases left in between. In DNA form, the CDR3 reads TGCAGTGTCGCCCTTGCAGTACAAGAGACCCAGTACTTC. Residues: CSVALAVQETQYF.